The clone carrying this T cell receptor beta chain was detected once. What it binds is not known. These data come from a study of cytomegalovirus exposure and HLA in healthy donors. Study-level findings and limits: Reportedly, cytomegalovirus status was diagnosed with high sensitivity and specificity.

In germline, CDR1 is GTSNPN, CDR2 SVGIG (reference sequence). CDR3 length: 13 amino acids. Germline trimming cut 3 bases from V and 1 base from J; bases unmatched to any gene: 2. 60 Vbeta and 13 Jbeta primers were used in PCR. This table comes from immunoSEQ multiplex PCR, and its TCRdb copy is limited to in-frame clones, with some not included. The sample yields approximately 85,000 clones, approximately 72% seen once. The sequencing input was PBMCs. This sequence joins TRBV30 and TRBJ2-7; 8 nucleotides agree with TRBD1. This TCR came from a woman between 35 and 50 years old in good health and CMV-seropositive. CDR3: CAWSGTGSYEQYF. The DNA for the CDR3 is TGTGCCTGGAGCGGGACAGGTTCCTACGAGCAGTACTTC. Using reference TRBV30 and TRBJ2-7 for the parts outside the CDR3, the full variable domain is SQTIHQWPATLVQPVGSPLSLECTVEGTSNPNLYWYRQAAGRGLQLLFYSVGIGQISSEVPQNLSASRPQDRQFILSSKKLLLSDSGFYLCAWSGTGSYEQYFGPGTRLTVT.